The 19 T cell receptor beta chains presented below share a single source sample, sequenced in a study of cytomegalovirus exposure and HLA in healthy donors (dated by TCRdb to the late 2010s). Libraries were constructed by the immunoSEQ multiplex PCR assay. A mixture of 60 forward primers for TCR Vbeta segments and 13 reverse primers for TCR Jbeta segments was used in the multiplex PCR. TCRdb obtained this table from immuneACCESS and retained in-frame rearrangements with V and J assigned. These tables miss some clones; where compared with another copy, unresolved V genes account for less than half of the shortfall, and the remainder is unexplained. This sample is represented by approximately 200,000 clones; roughly 80% of them were singletons. The ten largest clones represent about 6% of the sample. Material for sequencing was PBMCs. The receptors were gathered from a woman in her 30s in good health and CMV-seropositive.

This clone was picked up a small number of times. The chain joins TRBV6-1 to TRBJ1-1; TRBD1 matches 9 bases. The CDR3 contains 14 residues. The trim removed 7 bases at V and 3 bases at J, leaving 6 bases unmatched. Germline V gives CDR1 MNHNS, CDR2 SASEGT. This chain's CDR3 is CASILDRGDTEAFF. DNA for the CDR3: TGTGCCAGCATACTAGACAGGGGGGACACTGAAGCTTTCTTT.

The rearrangement links TRBV19 to TRBJ1-1; the D gene is possibly TRBD1 (5 bases). The CDR3 totals 12 residues. From germline, CDR1 is LNHDA and CDR2 SQIVND (reference sequence). V dropped 7 bases and J dropped 5 bases, with 11 bases sitting between them. The DNA of the CDR3 is TGTGCCAGTACACCAGGGAGGACTGAAGCTTTCTTT. Residues: CASTPGRTEAFF.

The CDR3 nucleotides read TGTGCCAGCGATAGAACAGGACTAGCGTACAATGAGCAGTTCTTC. Translated: CASDRTGLAYNEQFF. The chain carries TRBV2 and TRBJ2-1; 9 bases map to TRBD2. V lost 8 bases and J lost 4; bases outside the gene matches: 9. The V gene's germline CDR1 is SNHLY and CDR2 FYNNEI. CDR3 length equals 15 residues.

The genes are TRBV10-1 and TRBJ2-1; TRBD2 matches at 9 bases. This CDR3 has 15 residues. Germline CDR1 and CDR2: WNHNN and SYGVQD (reference sequence). V lost 4 bases to trimming and J lost 4 bases; unmatched junction nucleotides: 5. The CDR3 reads CASSAPTSGYNEQFF. CDR3 nucleotides: TGCGCCAGCAGTGCCCCGACTAGCGGATACAATGAGCAGTTCTTC.

The chain combines TRBV6-6 with TRBJ1-2, with TRBD1 as a possible D gene (6 bases). The CDR3 totals 15 residues. V dropped 2 bases and J dropped 3 bases, with 13 bases sitting between them. The germline V gene has CDR1 MNHNY and CDR2 SVGAGI (reference sequence). The CDR3 nucleotides are TGTGCCAGCAGTTACGGGGGCATTGAGGACTATGGCTACACCTTC. Its protein product is CASSYGGIEDYGYTF.

The V call is TRBV16, the J call TRBJ1-6, with D maybe TRBD1 (6 bases). Germline lookup yields CDR1 KGHSY and CDR2 FQNENV. V lost 5 bases to trimming and J lost 7 bases, with 15 bases between them. This CDR3 has 15 residues. This CDR3 is CASSWGGRENSPLHF. CDR3 DNA sequence: TGTGCCAGCAGCTGGGGGGGCAGGGAGAATTCACCCCTCCACTTT.

The chain recombines TRBV27 with TRBJ1-2; D is undetermined. The V end lost 2 bases, the J end lost 0 bases, and 10 bases lay between the germline ends. Germline CDR1 MNHEY, CDR2 SMNVEV (reference sequence). The CDR3 has 15 residues. The CDR3 coding sequence is TGTGCCAGCAGTTTACTAGCGACTTCTAACTATGGCTACACCTTC. Protein: CASSLLATSNYGYTF.

The J gene is TRBJ1-1, the V gene TRBV9, with a possible D match to TRBD1 (6 bases). This CDR3 has 14 residues. From germline, CDR1 is SGDLS and CDR2 YYNGEE. Trimming removed 4 bases at V and 5 bases at J, with 15 bases between. The CDR3 bases are TGTGCCAGCAGCCCAAACGGGGGGCTGACTGAAGCTTTCTTT. Amino acids: CASSPNGGLTEAFF.

The chain carries TRBV6-6 and TRBJ2-7, with 7 bases identical to TRBD1. The CDR3 is 15 amino acids. With V trimmed by 6 bases and J by 0 bases, 8 bases remained unmatched. Germline lookup yields CDR1 MNHNY and CDR2 SVGAGI (reference sequence). The CDR3 protein is CASSFTTGYSYEQYF. The CDR3, as DNA: TGTGCCAGCAGCTTTACGACAGGGTACTCCTACGAGCAGTACTTC.

The CDR3: CASTLLGTSGPGGDNEQFF. The CDR3, as DNA: TGTGCCAGCACCCTACTCGGGACTAGCGGGCCGGGGGGAGATAATGAGCAGTTCTTC. J is TRBJ2-1 and V is TRBV27, with 12 positions matching TRBD2. Germline V gives CDR1 MNHEY, CDR2 SMNVEV (reference sequence). The CDR3 totals 19 residues. The V segment lost 7 bases and the J segment 7 bases; nucleotides outside the gene matches: 20.

This sequence joins TRBV7-9 and TRBJ2-4; the D gene is possibly TRBD1 (5 bases). The germline V and J ends were trimmed by 5 bases and 2 bases, with 16 bases remaining between them. The CDR3 is 16 residues long. Germline assignment: CDR1 SEHNR and CDR2 FQNEAQ (reference sequence). The CDR3 nucleotides read TGTGCCAGCAGCGGGCAGCAGGGCCACCCCAAAAACATTCAGTACTTC. It specifies CASSGQQGHPKNIQYF.

The V and J genes are TRBV19 and TRBJ1-5; TRBD1 matches 10 bases. V was clipped by 6 bases and J by 4 bases; unmatched bases: 6. The CDR3 loop spans 15 amino acids. Germline CDR1 and CDR2: LNHDA and SQIVND (reference sequence). The DNA for the CDR3 is TGTGCCAGTAGCCCGCCGGGACAGGGGAATCAGCCCCAGCATTTT. Its translation is CASSPPGQGNQPQHF.

This chain links TRBV5-1 with TRBJ2-3; 8 nucleotides line up with TRBD2. Per germline, CDR1 SGHRS and CDR2 YFSETQ. This CDR3 is 15 amino acids long. The ends lost 0 bases at V and 6 bases at J; junction bases unmatched: 6. In DNA form, the CDR3 reads TGCGCCAGCAGCTTGGAGGCGGGGGGCAAGGATACGCAGTATTTT. Its protein is CASSLEAGGKDTQYF.

As regards this clone: Germline is not matched at one junction end, which may reflect a read error. The chain recombines TRBV25-1 with TRBJ1-2; D gene ambiguous. This CDR3 has 13 residues. The V gene's germline CDR1 is MGHDK and CDR2 SYGVNS. The CDR3 DNA sequence: TGTGCCGGCAGTGGGCGAGGGATGGGGGGCTACACCTTC. This sequence encodes CAGSGRGMGGYTF.

This clone was detected once. The V gene is TRBV6-1, the J gene TRBJ2-7; TRBD2 agrees at 9 bases. Per the germline V gene, CDR1 is MNHNS and CDR2 is SASEGT. This CDR3 is built from 15 residues. V trimming: 7 bases; J trimming: 1 base; junction bases outside the gene matches: 8. Here the CDR3 DNA reads TGTGCCAGCAATCTAAGCGGGGGGCAATCCTACGAGCAGTACTTC. Translated, it gives CASNLSGGQSYEQYF.

The V and J genes are TRBV25-1 and TRBJ2-5, with 8 bases identical to TRBD2. CDR3 length: 14 residues. Trimming at V came to 4 bases and at J to 1 base, leaving 2 bases not matched to a gene. Germline V lookup: CDR1 MGHDK, CDR2 SYGVNS. CDR3: CASSARGGQETQYF. In nucleotides, the CDR3 is TGTGCCAGCAGTGCCCGGGGGGGCCAAGAGACCCAGTACTTC.

This chain links TRBV28 with TRBJ1-5; D ambiguous. CDR3 length: 14 amino acids. The germline V gene has CDR1 MDHEN and CDR2 SYDVKM. With 1 base removed from V and 3 bases from J, the gap between germline ends came to 7 bases. In DNA, the CDR3 is TGTGCCAGCAGTTTATCACAGTTCAATCAGCCCCAGCATTTT. Translation: CASSLSQFNQPQHF.

The gene calls are TRBV7-2 and TRBJ2-7; 7 bases agree with TRBD1. J was trimmed by 5 bases and V by 5 bases; bases with no gene match: 6. Germline CDR1 reads SGHTA; CDR2 reads FQGNSA. This CDR3 has 13 residues. CDR3 sequence: CASSRRQGNEQYF. DNA of the CDR3: TGTGCCAGCAGCAGGCGACAGGGTAACGAGCAGTACTTC.

This sequence joins TRBV7-2 and TRBJ1-6; D is unclear. Trimming removed 3 bases from V and 13 bases from J, with 7 bases in between. Germline lookup yields CDR1 SGHTA and CDR2 FQGNSA. The CDR3 runs 11 residues. The chain's CDR3 is CASSFSGPLHF. CDR3 sequence (DNA): TGTGCCAGCAGCTTCAGCGGGCCCCTCCACTTT.